This T cell receptor (beta chain) was captured in a study of CD8+CD57+ T cells in acquired aplastic anemia. CDR1 DFQATT and CDR2 SNEGSKA come from the germline V gene (reference sequence). The CDR3 is 16 residues long. Deletions cut 6 bases from V and 7 bases from J, with 25 bases between. All patients picked for sequencing had shown, by flow cytometry, an expansion of CD8+CD57+ cells. Researchers used genomic DNA as the template to profile TCR beta VDJ and CDR3. TCRdb passed the reads through MiXCR, listing each CDR3 protein once. The sample has approximately 250,000 distinct CDR3 sequences, roughly 82% seen once.

The receptor comes from a human donor with aplastic anemia. The rearrangement joins TRBV20-1 to TRBJ2-1; D could derive from TRBD1 or TRBD2 (5 bases each). Sequencing was performed on sorted CD4+, CD8+, or CD8+CD57+ T cells (not recorded which) from PBMCs. Here the CDR3 DNA reads TGCAGTGCCAGTACACGGGGACGCAAGAAGTCGAATGAGCAGTTCTTC. Encoded protein: CSASTRGRKKSNEQFF.